This entry lists 28 T cell receptor beta chains sequenced from one sample in a study of neurological immune-mediated disorders. TCRdb reprocessed the 5' RACE reads via MiXCR and lists one record per CDR3 protein. The data show 30,000 to 35,000 distinct CDR3 sequences, roughly a quarter seen once. Sequencing used CD4+ T cells from blood. The receptor source for this set is a man in his fifties with HTLV-1-associated myelopathy (HAM/TSP).

This clonotype was observed many times. The chain has TRBV10-1 and TRBJ2-2; TRBD1 matches 11 bases. The V segment lost 4 bases and the J segment 7 bases; nucleotides outside the gene matches: 5. The CDR3 is 15 amino acids. CDR1 is WNHNN and CDR2 is SYGVQD in the germline V gene (reference sequence). The CDR3 protein is CASSVDRGHGGELFF. In DNA form, the CDR3 reads TGCGCCAGCAGTGTGGACAGGGGGCATGGCGGGGAGCTGTTTTTT.

This clonotype was seen many times. The chain joins TRBV20-1 to TRBJ2-6; D uncertain. The germline CDR1 and CDR2 sequences are DFQATT and SNEGSKA (reference sequence). V was cut by 5 bases and J by 0 bases, with 17 bases left in between. The CDR3 contains 17 residues. CDR3 DNA: TGCAGTGCTGCCCGGTCGGGCCCCTTCTCTGGGGCCAACGTCCTGACTTTC. Its protein product is CSAARSGPFSGANVLTF.

The table lists this clonotype with a few counts. The chain links TRBV19 to TRBJ1-5; D is perhaps TRBD1 (5 bases). Germline V CDR1 and CDR2: LNHDA, SQIVND (reference sequence). The CDR3 has 16 amino acids. The ends were cut back, 2 bases at V and 2 bases at J, with 13 bases in the middle. CDR3 region: CASSILAGHGNQPQHF. The CDR3 DNA is TGTGCCAGTAGTATATTAGCAGGGCATGGCAATCAGCCCCAGCATTTT.

CDR3 sequence: CSARGGGRVEAFF. The CDR3 DNA follows: TGCAGTGCTAGAGGAGGGGGGCGAGTTGAAGCTTTCTTT. The rearrangement links TRBV20-1 to TRBJ1-1, with D tentatively TRBD1 (6 bases). Germline assignment: CDR1 DFQATT and CDR2 SNEGSKA (reference sequence). The CDR3 consists of 13 residues. V was trimmed by 1 base and J by 7 bases, leaving 13 bases between them.

Of note for this clonotype: This may arise from a read error, as a much more abundant clone is one base away. No DNA is shown, since the ends of the CDR3 on it are uncertain; the CDR3 is the one TCRdb lists. This CDR3 reads CASSWASGNTEALF. The gene calls are TRBV5-1 and TRBJ1-1. The CDR3 is 14 amino acids in total, end residues counted. Germline CDR1 SGHRS, CDR2 YFSETQ.

This clonotype was observed at least ten times. This chain connects TRBV20-1 to TRBJ1-4; 9 nucleotides line up with TRBD1. Germline V gene data show CDR1 as DFQATT and CDR2 as SNEGSKA (reference sequence). V lost 6 bases, J lost 16 bases, and 9 bases stayed unmatched. The CDR3 length is 11 residues. CDR3 in amino acids: CSADRGRTRFF. DNA for the CDR3: TGCAGTGCGGACAGGGGCCGTACCCGGTTTTTT.

This clonotype was found a few times. This chain connects TRBV5-1 to TRBJ2-2, with a tentative D call TRBD2 (6 bases). CDR3 size: 15 residues. CDR1 and CDR2 (germline): SGHRS, YFSETQ. Trimming took 0 bases from V and 4 from J, leaving 10 bases between them. The CDR3 DNA reads TGCGCCAGCAGCTTGGCTGGGGGGACCACCGGGGAGCTGTTTTTT. This encodes CASSLAGGTTGELFF.

This clonotype occurred many times. This chain uses TRBV6-2 or TRBV6-3 with TRBJ1-1; D possibly corresponds to TRBD1 (5 bases). CDR3 length equals 14 residues. CDR1 is MNHEY, CDR2 SVGEGT, per germline. V was shortened by 4 bases and J by 3 bases, with 12 bases between the two germline ends. The DNA of the CDR3 is TGTGCCAGCAGTTCTGGGGGTTTAGACACTGAAGCTTTCTTT. Its translation: CASSSGGLDTEAFF.

This clonotype was seen at least ten times. The chain recombines TRBV2 with TRBJ1-1; TRBD1 might be the D (6 bases). V was clipped by 6 bases and J by 6 bases, with 17 bases between them. The CDR3 is 14 residues long. CDR1 is SNHLY, CDR2 FYNNEI, per germline. The CDR3 sequence: CASRYPGAVAEAFF. In DNA, the CDR3 is TGTGCCAGCAGGTATCCGGGGGCGGTCGCTGAAGCTTTCTTT.

The table lists this clonotype with many counts. The CDR3 nucleotides are TGTGCCAGCAGTTTGACACAGGGGGCGTATGATGGCTACACCTTC. Translation: CASSLTQGAYDGYTF. This sequence joins TRBV7-9 and TRBJ1-2; 9 bases line up with TRBD1. The CDR3 spans 15 residues. CDR1 and CDR2 (germline): SEHNR, FQNEAQ (reference sequence). The V gene end was trimmed by 6 bases and the J gene end by 6 bases; junction bases not matched to a gene: 11.

The chain couples TRBV19 to TRBJ1-5, with 7 bases identical to TRBD1. V shed 7 bases, J shed 2 bases, and the junction held 8 bases outside the gene matches. Germline V gene data show CDR1 as LNHDA and CDR2 as SQIVND (reference sequence). The CDR3 is 15 amino acids. The CDR3 spells CASTPQGGRNQPQHF. In DNA form, the CDR3 reads TGTGCCAGTACACCCCAGGGGGGACGCAATCAGCCCCAGCATTTT.

There are many counts of this clonotype. V gene TRBV19 combines with J gene TRBJ2-3; TRBD2 aligns across 13 bases. Germline CDR1 reads LNHDA; CDR2 reads SQIVND (reference sequence). The CDR3 totals 14 residues. V lost 3 bases, J lost 9 bases, and 3 bases stayed unmatched. The CDR3 DNA sequence: TGTGCCAGTAGTATCGGGACTAGCGGGAAAACGCAGTATTTT. Its translation is CASSIGTSGKTQYF.

This clonotype appeared many times. The V gene is TRBV7-2, the J gene TRBJ2-1, with D maybe TRBD2 (7 bases). Deletions cut 7 bases from V and 6 bases from J, with 13 bases between. This CDR3 is built from 13 residues. Germline V lookup: CDR1 SGHTA, CDR2 FQGNSA. CDR3 sequence reads: CASKRGTTNEQFF. The CDR3 DNA follows: TGTGCCAGCAAAAGGGGGACTACCAATGAGCAGTTCTTC.

The V gene is TRBV7-9, the J gene TRBJ1-4; no reliable D call. Germline V lookup: CDR1 SEHNR, CDR2 FQNEAQ (reference sequence). Trimming took off 5 bases at V and 0 bases at J, with 13 bases between the two ends. The CDR3 contains 16 residues. In DNA, the CDR3 is TGTGCCAGCAGCCCCGGTGAGGGAGCAACTAATGAAAAACTGTTTTTT. It yields the protein CASSPGEGATNEKLFF.

This clonotype occurred many times. V is TRBV20-1 and J is TRBJ2-3; D is possibly TRBD2 (6 bases). The CDR3 extends over 14 amino acids. Germline V gene lookup returns CDR1 DFQATT and CDR2 SNEGSKA (reference sequence). V lost 5 bases and J lost 6, with 18 bases in between. The CDR3 is CSAADGRRIDTQYF. The CDR3 DNA reads as TGCAGTGCTGCAGACGGGAGACGTATTGATACGCAGTATTTT.

The chain has TRBV7-2 and TRBJ1-1, with unresolved D. The CDR3 totals 14 residues. Germline CDR1 is SGHTA and CDR2 is FQGNSA. V was trimmed by 3 bases and J by 1 base, leaving 9 bases between them. The CDR3 reads CASSLNGRNTEAFF. The CDR3 nucleotides read TGTGCCAGCAGCTTGAACGGACGGAACACTGAAGCTTTCTTT.

At least ten counts were recorded for this clonotype. V gene TRBV12-3 or TRBV12-4 combines with J gene TRBJ2-2; D remains ambiguous. This CDR3 contains 13 residues. Trimming removed 5 bases at V and 0 bases at J, with 4 bases between. The CDR3, as DNA: TGTGCCAGCAGTGGGACGAACACCGGGGAGCTGTTTTTT. It translates to CASSGTNTGELFF.

This clonotype has at least ten counts. This chain links TRBV20-1 with TRBJ2-3; D gene unclear. Germline values: CDR1 DFQATT, CDR2 SNEGSKA (reference sequence). There are 13 residues in the CDR3. V lost 3 bases to trimming and J lost 0 bases, with 7 bases between them. The CDR3 loop is CSASIISTDTQYF. The CDR3 DNA follows: TGCAGTGCTAGTATCATTAGCACAGATACGCAGTATTTT.

This clonotype was seen many times. The V and J genes are TRBV20-1 and TRBJ2-1; either TRBD1 or TRBD2 may supply D (5 bases each). Trimming removed 2 bases at V and 7 bases at J, with 21 bases between. Germline CDR1 is DFQATT and CDR2 is SNEGSKA (reference sequence). The CDR3 contains 16 residues. CDR3 nucleotides: TGCAGTGCTAGACCAGATTTCCCGGGACCGAATAATGAGCAGTTCTTC. Amino acids: CSARPDFPGPNNEQFF.

This clonotype was seen ten or more times. This rearrangement joins TRBV20-1 to TRBJ1-1; TRBD1 matches at 8 bases. CDR3 length: 19 amino acids. V was pared by 0 bases and J by 3 bases, with 18 bases of the junction left unmatched. The germline V gene encodes CDR1 DFQATT and CDR2 SNEGSKA (reference sequence). The CDR3 sequence: CSARDPGQVRSWRDTEAFF. In nucleotides, the CDR3 is TGCAGTGCTAGAGACCCGGGACAGGTGAGGTCCTGGCGGGACACTGAAGCTTTCTTT.

The table lists this clonotype with many counts. This chain joins TRBV5-1 and TRBJ1-2, with D unresolved. The CDR3 contains 15 residues. Between the trimmed V and J ends, which lost 0 bases and 2 bases, there was a span of 11 bases. Looked up from germline, CDR1 is SGHRS and CDR2 is YFSETQ. CDR3 amino acids: CASSLEAGLNYGYTF. The CDR3 DNA is TGCGCCAGCAGCTTGGAGGCAGGACTGAACTATGGCTACACCTTC.

The chain links TRBV7-2 to TRBJ1-1; D ambiguous. Per the germline V gene, CDR1 is SGHTA and CDR2 is FQGNSA. The CDR3 consists of 13 residues. V gave up 5 bases and J gave up 7 bases, with 14 bases separating them. CDR3 DNA sequence: TGTGCCAGCAGCCCCCACATAGTCCATGAAGCTTTCTTT. This codes for CASSPHIVHEAFF.

There are many counts of this clonotype. This sequence joins TRBV4-2 and TRBJ2-3; D not resolved. V lost 1 base and J lost 3, with 11 bases in between. The CDR3 consists of 15 residues. Germline V CDR1 and CDR2: LGHNA, YNFKEQ. CDR3 loop: CASSQGSIGTDTQYF. In nucleotides, the CDR3 is TGTGCCAGCAGCCAAGGGTCCATCGGGACAGATACGCAGTATTTT.

This clonotype was seen at least ten times. V gene TRBV3-1 combines with J gene TRBJ2-1; D is unclear. Trimming shortened V by 6 bases and J by 0 bases, and 3 bases separated the two germline ends. Germline CDR1 is LGHDT and CDR2 is YNNKEL (reference sequence). CDR3 length: 12 residues. The CDR3 loop is CASSFSYNEQFF. As DNA, the CDR3 is TGTGCCAGCAGTTTCTCCTACAATGAGCAGTTCTTC.

The chain employs TRBV5-1 and TRBJ2-7; a weak D match, TRBD2 (6 bases). Between the trimmed V and J ends, which lost 3 bases and 0 bases, there was a span of 13 bases. The V gene's germline CDR1 is SGHRS and CDR2 YFSETQ. The CDR3 runs 15 residues. This chain's CDR3 is CASSSEDGSSYEQYF. The CDR3 DNA reads TGCGCCAGCAGCTCCGAAGACGGGAGCTCCTACGAGCAGTACTTC.

This clonotype was found many times. V and J are TRBV5-1 and TRBJ1-2; D is perhaps TRBD1 (6 bases). Germline assignment: CDR1 SGHRS and CDR2 YFSETQ. The CDR3 loop spans 14 amino acids. V was shortened by 4 bases and J by 8 bases, with 18 bases between the two germline ends. The DNA for the CDR3 is TGCGCCAGCAGCCCCGAGGGGGGGTCTAGAGGCTACACCTTC. It is translated as CASSPEGGSRGYTF. Variable domain in full (rest from reference TRBV5-1 and TRBJ1-2): KAGVTQTPRYLIKTRGQQVTLSCSPISGHRSVSWYQQTPGQGLQFLFEYFSETQRNKGNFPGRFSGRQFSNSRSEMNVSTLELGDSALYLCASSPEGGSRGYTFGSGTRLTVV.

V gene TRBV6-1 combines with J gene TRBJ2-3, with 7 bases aligning to TRBD2. Germline V gives CDR1 MNHNS, CDR2 SASEGT. CDR3 length: 13 residues. Unmatched junction bases numbered 9, after V lost 10 bases and J lost 5 bases. The CDR3 region is CATLRGTGDTQYF. The CDR3 DNA follows: TGTGCCACCCTGCGGGGGACCGGAGATACGCAGTATTTT.

This clonotype has a count of ten or more. The V and J genes are TRBV20-1 and TRBJ1-5, with no clear D. Germline V gene lookup returns CDR1 DFQATT and CDR2 SNEGSKA (reference sequence). Trimming cost V 5 bases and J 4 bases, with 12 bases left between them. The CDR3 extends over 13 amino acids. CDR3 protein: CSALKEKNQPQHF. CDR3 in DNA: TGCAGTGCTTTAAAGGAGAAGAATCAGCCCCAGCATTTT.